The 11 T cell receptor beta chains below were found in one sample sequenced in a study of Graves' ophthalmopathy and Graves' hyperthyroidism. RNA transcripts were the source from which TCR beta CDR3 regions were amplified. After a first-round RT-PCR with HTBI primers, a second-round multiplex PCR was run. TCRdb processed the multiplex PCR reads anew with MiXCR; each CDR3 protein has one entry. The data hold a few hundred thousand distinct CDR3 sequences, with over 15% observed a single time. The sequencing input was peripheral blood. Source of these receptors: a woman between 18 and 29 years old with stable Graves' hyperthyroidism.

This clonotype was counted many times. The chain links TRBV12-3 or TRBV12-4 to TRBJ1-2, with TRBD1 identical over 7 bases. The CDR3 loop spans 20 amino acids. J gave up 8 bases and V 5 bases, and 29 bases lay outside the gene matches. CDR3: CASSIVPLSPRTGDNRGYTF. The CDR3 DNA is TGTGCCAGCAGTATAGTCCCTTTGAGTCCTCGGACAGGCGATAATAGAGGCTACACCTTC.

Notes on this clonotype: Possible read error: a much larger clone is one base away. The CDR3 DNA reads as TGTGCCAGCAGCTTGGGGCCCCCTCATACCCAGTACTTC. It translates to CASSLGPPHTQYF. This sequence joins TRBV13 and TRBJ2-5; weak D call: TRBD1 (5 bases). Germline V gene sequence: CDR1 PRHDT, CDR2 FYEKMQ (reference sequence). V shed 3 bases and J shed 8 bases, with 13 bases lying between them. This CDR3 contains 13 residues.

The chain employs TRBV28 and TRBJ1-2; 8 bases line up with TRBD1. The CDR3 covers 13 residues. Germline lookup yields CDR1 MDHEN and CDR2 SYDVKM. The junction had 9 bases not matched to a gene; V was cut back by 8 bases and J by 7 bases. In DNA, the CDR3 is TGTGCCAGCCACGGACAGGGACGATCTGGCTACACCTTC. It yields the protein CASHGQGRSGYTF.

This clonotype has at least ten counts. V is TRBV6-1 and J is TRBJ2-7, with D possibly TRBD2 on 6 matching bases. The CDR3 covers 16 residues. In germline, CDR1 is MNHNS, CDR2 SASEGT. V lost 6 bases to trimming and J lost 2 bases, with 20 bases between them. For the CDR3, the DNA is TGTGCCAGCAGGGAAAACCCGGGACTCCATCCCTACGAGCAGTACTTC. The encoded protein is CASRENPGLHPYEQYF.

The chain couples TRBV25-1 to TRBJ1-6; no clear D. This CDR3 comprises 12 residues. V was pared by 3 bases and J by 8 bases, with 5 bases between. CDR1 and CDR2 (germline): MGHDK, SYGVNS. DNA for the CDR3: TGTGCCAGCAGTGAGGGATATTCACCCCTCCACTTT. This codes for CASSEGYSPLHF.

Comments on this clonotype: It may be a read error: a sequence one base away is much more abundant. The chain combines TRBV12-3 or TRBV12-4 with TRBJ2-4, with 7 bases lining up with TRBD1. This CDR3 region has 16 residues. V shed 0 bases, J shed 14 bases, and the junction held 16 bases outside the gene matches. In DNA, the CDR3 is TGTGCCAGCAGTTTAGCGCTGGACAGGACAATTAGAAATAAGTACTTC. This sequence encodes CASSLALDRTIRNKYF.

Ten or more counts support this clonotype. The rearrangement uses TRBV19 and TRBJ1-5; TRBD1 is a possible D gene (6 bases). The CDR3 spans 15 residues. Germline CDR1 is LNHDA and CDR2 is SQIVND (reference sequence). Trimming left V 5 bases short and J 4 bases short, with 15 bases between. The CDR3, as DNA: TGTGCCAGTAGTGTCGCCAGGGGTGGGAATCAGCCCCAGCATTTT. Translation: CASSVARGGNQPQHF.

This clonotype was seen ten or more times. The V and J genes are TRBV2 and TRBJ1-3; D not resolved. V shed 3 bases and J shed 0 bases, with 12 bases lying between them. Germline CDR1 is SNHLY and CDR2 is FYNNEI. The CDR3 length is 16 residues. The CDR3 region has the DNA TGTGCCAGCAGTGATGACGGACGCATCTCTGGAAACACCATATATTTT. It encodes CASSDDGRISGNTIYF.

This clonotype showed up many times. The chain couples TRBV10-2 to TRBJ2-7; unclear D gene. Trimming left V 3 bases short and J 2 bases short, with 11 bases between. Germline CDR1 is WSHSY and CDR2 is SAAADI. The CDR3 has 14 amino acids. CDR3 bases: TGCGCCAGCAGTGATCCACGGACGGCCTACGAGCAGTACTTC. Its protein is CASSDPRTAYEQYF.

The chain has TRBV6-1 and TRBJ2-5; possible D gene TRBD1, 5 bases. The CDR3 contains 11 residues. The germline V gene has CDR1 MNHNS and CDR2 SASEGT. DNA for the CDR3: TGTGCTTCAGCAGGGATCGAGACCCAGTACTTC. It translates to CASAGIETQYF.

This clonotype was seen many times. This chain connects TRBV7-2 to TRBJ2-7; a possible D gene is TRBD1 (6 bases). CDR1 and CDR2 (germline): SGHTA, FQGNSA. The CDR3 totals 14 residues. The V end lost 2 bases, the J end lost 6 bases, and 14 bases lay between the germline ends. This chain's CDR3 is CASSLTPRDTEQYF. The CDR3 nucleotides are TGTGCCAGCAGCTTAACACCTCGGGACACCGAGCAGTACTTC.